This entry lists 19 T cell receptor beta chains sequenced from one sample in a study of T cells in Graves' hyperthyroidism and ophthalmopathy (dated by TCRdb to about 2019). The library was produced with multiplex PCR. TCRdb lists the instrument as Illumina HiSeq 2000. TCR beta CDR3 regions were amplified from RNA transcripts. For the first round of RT-PCR on the TCR CDR3, the HTBI primer set was used together with the Qiagen OneStep RT-PCR kit. The public reads were reprocessed in TCRdb via fastp at Q25 and MiXCR, keeping in-frame beta chains. Rows matching on CDR3 protein sequence are summarized as one entry with the most common DNA and genes. The sample table records fewer than 600,000 distinct CDR3 sequences; 14% of these occur just once. The biggest ten clones account for 11% to 15% of the sample. The specimen sequenced was blood. These receptors were collected from a woman aged 40 to 49 with Graves' hyperthyroidism.

V is TRBV28 and J is TRBJ2-3, with 8 bases that match TRBD1. V gave up 6 bases and J gave up 6 bases; unmatched junction bases: 11. The length of the CDR3 is 15 residues. Germline V gives CDR1 MDHEN, CDR2 SYDVKM. CDR3 amino acids: CASSRGQGKVDTQYF. In DNA form, the CDR3 reads TGTGCCAGCAGCAGAGGACAGGGTAAAGTGGATACGCAGTATTTT.

This clonotype was seen repeatedly, ten times or more. This rearrangement joins TRBV28 to TRBJ2-1; perhaps TRBD2 as D (6 bases). The CDR3 length is 15 residues. The V and J ends lost 5 bases and 3 bases respectively, with 14 bases between them. Germline V gene lookup returns CDR1 MDHEN and CDR2 SYDVKM. In DNA, the CDR3 is TGTGCCAGCAGTCCCCACTCGCGGGACTACAATGAGCAGTTCTTC. As protein: CASSPHSRDYNEQFF. Supplemented by reference TRBV28 and TRBJ2-1, the full variable domain reads DVKVTQSSRYLVKRTGEKVFLECVQDMDHENMFWYRQDPGLGLRLIYFSYDVKMKEKGDIPEGYSVSREKKERFSLILESASTNQTSMYLCASSPHSRDYNEQFFGPGTRLTVL.

This clonotype was seen at least ten times. J is TRBJ1-5 and V is TRBV6-5, with D unclear. This CDR3 region has 15 residues. CDR1 and CDR2 (germline): MNHEY, SVGAGI. V lost 4 bases and J 1 base, leaving 11 bases between the germline ends. CDR3 bases: TGTGCCAGCAGTTCCGCCGGTGGGAGCAATCAGCCCCAGCATTTT. The encoded protein is CASSSAGGSNQPQHF.

The sample holds one count of this clonotype. A much larger clone lies one base from this, so it may be a read error. V and J are TRBV11-2 and TRBJ2-7, with 8 positions matching TRBD2. V lost 5 bases, J lost 6 bases, and 15 bases stayed unmatched. The CDR3 runs 16 residues. Germline assignment: CDR1 SGHAT and CDR2 FQNNGV. The CDR3 protein is CASSGIPGGNECEQYF. The CDR3 coding sequence is TGTGCCAGCAGCGGGATCCCGGGAGGGAATGAGTGCGAGCAGTACTTC.

Ten or more counts support this clonotype. V is TRBV27 and J is TRBJ1-6, with a possible D match to TRBD1 (5 bases). The ends were cut back, 2 bases at V and 7 bases at J, with 12 bases in the middle. CDR3 length: 15 amino acids. Germline V lookup: CDR1 MNHEY, CDR2 SMNVEV (reference sequence). This chain's CDR3 is CASSLGTVTNSPLHF. DNA for the CDR3: TGTGCCAGCAGTTTAGGGACGGTTACCAATTCACCCCTCCACTTT.

The table lists this clonotype with a few counts. The chain couples TRBV5-1 to TRBJ2-5; 7 positions match TRBD1. V gave up 0 bases and J gave up 11 bases; unmatched junction bases: 10. CDR3 length equals 14 residues. CDR1 and CDR2 from the germline V gene are SGHRS and YFSETQ. CDR3 in amino acids: CASSLDRGSIYQYF. DNA for the CDR3: TGCGCCAGCAGCTTGGACAGGGGCTCTATTTATCAGTACTTC.

The V call is TRBV20-1, the J call TRBJ1-3; perhaps TRBD1 as D (6 bases). Per the germline V gene, CDR1 is DFQATT and CDR2 is SNEGSKA (reference sequence). This CDR3 contains 13 residues. V lost 3 bases and J lost 4, with 10 bases in between. The CDR3 loop is CSARGTPGNTIYF. The CDR3 nucleotides are TGCAGTGCTAGGGGGACACCAGGAAACACCATATATTTT.

This clonotype was seen many times. The chain uses TRBV28 and TRBJ1-2, with a tentative D call TRBD1 (6 bases). The V end lost 10 bases, the J end lost 8 bases, and 20 bases lay between the germline ends. Germline CDR1 MDHEN, CDR2 SYDVKM. The CDR3 has 13 amino acids. The CDR3: CATLAGTTSGYTF. CDR3 DNA: TGTGCCACCTTAGCCGGGACAACATCGGGCTACACCTTC.

This clonotype was counted many times. The chain combines TRBV27 with TRBJ1-6; tentative D call: TRBD1 (5 bases). V shed 6 bases and J shed 7 bases, with 19 bases lying between them. Germline CDR1 MNHEY, CDR2 SMNVEV (reference sequence). The CDR3 has 16 residues. The CDR3 nucleotides read TGTGCCAGCAGCTACAACGGGGGTGGCAGGAATTCACCCCTCCACTTT. Amino acids: CASSYNGGGRNSPLHF.

There are many counts of this clonotype. The chain is built from TRBV20-1 and TRBJ2-7; the D gene is possibly TRBD2 (6 bases). From germline, CDR1 is DFQATT and CDR2 SNEGSKA (reference sequence). V dropped 3 bases and J dropped 1 base, with 13 bases sitting between them. The CDR3 spans 14 residues. CDR3 amino acids: CSASSSERSYEQYF. The CDR3, as DNA: TGCAGTGCTAGTTCTAGCGAACGATCCTACGAGCAGTACTTC.

The J gene is TRBJ1-2, the V gene TRBV28; D gene unclear. Germline CDR1 MDHEN, CDR2 SYDVKM. The CDR3 loop spans 15 amino acids. V lost 5 bases to trimming and J lost 2 bases, with 15 bases between them. The chain's CDR3 is CASSANWGVNYGYTF. CDR3 DNA sequence: TGTGCCAGCAGTGCCAATTGGGGAGTAAACTATGGCTACACCTTC.

This clonotype was seen at least ten times. This chain joins TRBV5-1 and TRBJ1-1; 8 bases are a match to TRBD1. Germline lookup yields CDR1 SGHRS and CDR2 YFSETQ. This CDR3 has 16 residues. The trim removed 0 bases at V and 2 bases at J, leaving 6 bases unmatched. CDR3 DNA sequence: TGCGCCAGCAGCTTGGACAGGGGGTCGGGAAACACTGAAGCTTTCTTT. Its protein is CASSLDRGSGNTEAFF.

This clonotype was found many times. In DNA form, the CDR3 reads TGCAGTGCTAGAGAGCGGGGACGAAGAGATACGCAGTATTTT. Translating it yields CSARERGRRDTQYF. The chain combines TRBV20-1 with TRBJ2-3, with a possible D match to TRBD2 (6 bases). With 0 bases removed from V and 5 bases from J, the gap between germline ends came to 12 bases. CDR1 and CDR2 from the germline V gene are DFQATT and SNEGSKA (reference sequence). This CDR3 contains 14 residues.

This clonotype was seen ten or more times. The rearrangement uses TRBV2 and TRBJ1-3; no clear D. The V gene lost 2 bases and the J gene lost 0 bases, with 8 bases spanning the gap. This CDR3 has 15 residues. The germline V gene has CDR1 SNHLY and CDR2 FYNNEI. DNA for the CDR3: TGTGCCAGCAGTGAAACAGTCGACTCTGGAAACACCATATATTTT. This codes for CASSETVDSGNTIYF.

The chain employs TRBV4-1 and TRBJ1-4, with D perhaps TRBD1 (5 bases). Germline-derived CDR1 and CDR2 are MGHRA and YSYEKL. Trimming removed 1 base from V and 0 bases from J, with 24 bases in between. The CDR3 is made up of 21 amino acids. The CDR3 loop is CASSQGSGPELGFATNEKLFF. Here the CDR3 DNA reads TGCGCCAGCAGCCAAGGTTCGGGACCGGAGCTGGGATTTGCAACTAATGAAAAACTGTTTTTT.

This clonotype was seen many times. This sequence joins TRBV28 and TRBJ1-6; a possible D gene is TRBD1 (6 bases). CDR3 length: 13 residues. CDR1 and CDR2 from the germline V gene are MDHEN and SYDVKM. V was clipped by 6 bases and J by 8 bases, with 11 bases between them. The CDR3 region is CASSDRNYSPLHF. Here the CDR3 DNA reads TGTGCCAGCAGCGACAGGAATTATTCACCCCTCCACTTT. Complete variable domain (other parts from reference TRBV28 and TRBJ1-6): DVKVTQSSRYLVKRTGEKVFLECVQDMDHENMFWYRQDPGLGLRLIYFSYDVKMKEKGDIPEGYSVSREKKERFSLILESASTNQTSMYLCASSDRNYSPLHFGNGTRLTVT.

As to this clonotype: A much larger clone differs by one base, so this may be a read error. The chain joins TRBV11-1 to TRBJ2-3, with a tentative D call TRBD2 (6 bases). The CDR3 is made up of 14 amino acids. V lost 7 bases to trimming and J lost 4 bases, with 15 bases between them. The germline CDR1 and CDR2 sequences are SGHAT and FQDESV (reference sequence). The CDR3 region has the DNA TGTGCCAGCAATACGGATTCTAGCGCAGATACGCAGTATTTT. Protein: CASNTDSSADTQYF.

The chain recombines TRBV9 with TRBJ1-6; D is perhaps TRBD1 (5 bases). The CDR3 sequence is 15 residues long. The germline V and J ends were trimmed by 0 bases and 7 bases, with 11 bases remaining between them. Germline loops: CDR1 SGDLS, CDR2 YYNGEE. The CDR3 here is CASSVGGDANSPLHF. Written as DNA, the CDR3 is TGTGCCAGCAGCGTAGGCGGGGACGCCAATTCACCCCTCCACTTT.

This clonotype was seen many times. This rearrangement joins TRBV2 to TRBJ2-1; 8 nucleotides align to TRBD2. There are 14 residues in the CDR3. Per the germline V gene, CDR1 is SNHLY and CDR2 is FYNNEI. The junction had 10 bases not matched to a gene; V was cut back by 8 bases and J by 7 bases. In DNA form, the CDR3 reads TGTGCCAGCTGGCGGGAGGCGAGTGTGAATGAGCAGTTCTTC. This sequence encodes CASWREASVNEQFF. The full variable domain, rest sourced from reference TRBV2 and TRBJ2-1, is EPEVTQTPSHQVTQMGQEVILRCVPISNHLYFYWYRQILGQKVEFLVSFYNNEISEKSEIFDDQFSVERPDGSNFTLKIRSTKLEDSAMYFCASWREASVNEQFFGPGTRLTVL.